The rows below give T cell receptor delta chains drawn from one sample of a study of DNA immune sequencing with unique molecular identifiers. TCRdb repeated clone calling on the multiplex PCR reads with CATT. The data show roughly 2,300 delta-chain clones, with roughly 11% seen just once and roughly 56% held by the top ten. Sequencing used gamma-delta T cells enriched from blood buffy coat, or unenriched PBMCs (not recorded which). The receptors shown here come from a human donor in good health. Both conserved end residues are part of each CDR3. The order of the fields is D gene, V gene, J gene, CDR3 protein. The D gene is left open where the match is weak.

>TRDD3|TRDV1|TRDJ1
CALGASVWGIPDKLIF
>-|TRAV29/DV5|TRDJ1
CAASGGSGARYTDKLIF
>-|TRDV2|TRDJ1
CACDTVGNTDKLIF
>-|TRDV1|TRDJ1
CALGEGSFLDWWGTSTYTDKLIF
>TRDD3|TRDV2|TRDJ3
CACDTVDTRSWDTRQMFF
>-|TRDV2|TRDJ1
CACDPVTLLEPSVRTDKLIF
>TRDD3|TRDV2|TRDJ1
CACDKLGDPPYTDKLIF
>-|TRDV2|TRDJ1
CACDTWGTDKLIF
>-|TRDV1|TRDJ1
CALAEFPLPAWYWALFTDKLIF
>-|TRDV2|TRDJ1
CACDDLTATDKLIF
>-|TRDV2|TRDJ3
CACDTVLGSSWDTRQMFF
>TRDD3|TRDV2|TRDJ3
CACDTYWGPSSWDTRQMFF
>TRDD3|TRDV2|TRDJ1
CACDTVGGYGNTDKLIF
>TRDD3|TRDV2|TRDJ1
CACDTILGIRETDKLIF
>TRDD3|TRDV1|TRDJ1
CALGEFSLGEQYTDKLIF
>TRDD3|TRDV1|TRDJ1
CALGTRTGGWGADKLIF
>-|TRAV38-2/DV8|TRDJ1
CAYRSVPSFGGYTDKLIF
>-|TRDV2|TRDJ1
CACDKVGDTDKLIF
>TRDD3|TRDV2|TRDJ1
CACDRILGDTIYPLKELIF
>TRDD3|TRDV2|TRDJ1
CACDSLGDDTDKLIF
>TRDD3|TRDV1|TRDJ1
CALGEQVVAHWGILDTDKLIF
>TRDD3|TRDV2|TRDJ3
CACDTAPATGGFRSWDTRQMFF
>-|TRDV1|TRDJ1
CALGEPAFRGAYTDKLIF
>TRDD3|TRDV2|TRDJ1
CACDTVLSGGSYTDKLIF
>TRDD3|TRDV1|TRDJ1
CALGNQRPLFYWGIRPKLIF